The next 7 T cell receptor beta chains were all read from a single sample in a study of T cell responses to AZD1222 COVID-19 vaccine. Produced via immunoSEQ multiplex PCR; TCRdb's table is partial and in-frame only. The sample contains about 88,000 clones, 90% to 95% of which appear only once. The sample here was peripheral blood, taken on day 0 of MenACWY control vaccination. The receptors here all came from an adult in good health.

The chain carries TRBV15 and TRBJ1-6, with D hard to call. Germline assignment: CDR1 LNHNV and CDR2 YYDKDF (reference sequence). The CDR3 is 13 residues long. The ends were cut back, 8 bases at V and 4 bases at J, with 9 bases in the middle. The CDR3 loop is CATGIYYNSPLHF. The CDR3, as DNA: TGTGCCACCGGAATCTATTATAATTCACCCCTCCACTTT. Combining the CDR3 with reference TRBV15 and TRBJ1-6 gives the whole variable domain DAMVIQNPRYQVTQFGKPVTLSCSQTLNHNVMYWYQQKSSQAPKLLFHYYDKDFNNEADTPDNFQSRRPNTSFCFLDIRSPGLGDTAMYLCATGIYYNSPLHFGNGTRLTVT.

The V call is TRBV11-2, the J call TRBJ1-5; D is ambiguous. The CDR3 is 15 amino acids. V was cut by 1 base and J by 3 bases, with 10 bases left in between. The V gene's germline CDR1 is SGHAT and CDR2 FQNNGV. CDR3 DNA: TGTGCCAGCAGCTTAGGGAGTCGCAACAATCAGCCCCAGCATTTT. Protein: CASSLGSRNNQPQHF.

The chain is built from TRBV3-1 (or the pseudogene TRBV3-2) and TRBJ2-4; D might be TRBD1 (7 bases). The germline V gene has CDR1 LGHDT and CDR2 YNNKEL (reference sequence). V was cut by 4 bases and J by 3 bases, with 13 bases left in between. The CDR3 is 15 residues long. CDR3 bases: TGTGCCAGCAGCCCATGGGGGGACAGCAAAAACATTCAGTACTTC. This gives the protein CASSPWGDSKNIQYF.

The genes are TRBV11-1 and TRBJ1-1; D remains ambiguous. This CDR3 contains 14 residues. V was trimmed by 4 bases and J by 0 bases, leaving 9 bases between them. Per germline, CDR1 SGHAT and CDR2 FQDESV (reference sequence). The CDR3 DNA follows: TGTGCCAGCAGCTCTGCGCTCCTGAACACTGAAGCTTTCTTT. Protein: CASSSALLNTEAFF.

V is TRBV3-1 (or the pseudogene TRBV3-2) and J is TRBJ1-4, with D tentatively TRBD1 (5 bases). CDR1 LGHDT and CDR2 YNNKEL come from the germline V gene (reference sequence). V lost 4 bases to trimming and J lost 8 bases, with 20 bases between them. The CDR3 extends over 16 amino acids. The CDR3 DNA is TGTGCCAGCAGCCCAGGTGACCAGGGCGTCTTCGAAAAACTGTTTTTT. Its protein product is CASSPGDQGVFEKLFF.

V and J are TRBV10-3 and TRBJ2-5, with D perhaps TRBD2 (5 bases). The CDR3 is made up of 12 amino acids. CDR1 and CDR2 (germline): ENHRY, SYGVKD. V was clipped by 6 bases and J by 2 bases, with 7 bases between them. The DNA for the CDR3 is TGTGCCATCAGCGGGATTCAAGAGACCCAGTACTTC. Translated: CAISGIQETQYF.

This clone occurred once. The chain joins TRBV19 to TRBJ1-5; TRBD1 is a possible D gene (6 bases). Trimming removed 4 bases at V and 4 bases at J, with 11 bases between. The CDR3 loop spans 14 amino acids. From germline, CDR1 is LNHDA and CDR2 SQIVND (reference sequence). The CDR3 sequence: CASSTGQMNQPQHF. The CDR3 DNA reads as TGTGCCAGTAGTACCGGACAGATGAATCAGCCCCAGCATTTT. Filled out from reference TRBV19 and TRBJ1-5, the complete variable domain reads DGGITQSPKYLFRKEGQNVTLSCEQNLNHDAMYWYRQDPGQGLRLIYYSQIVNDFQKGDIAEGYSVSREKKESFPLTVTSAQKNPTAFYLCASSTGQMNQPQHFGDGTRLSIL.